A single sample is the source of the 2 T cell receptor beta chains below, sequenced in a study of blood T cells in healthy people across ages (dated by TCRdb to between 2015 and 2017). To prepare the library, 5' RACE was applied. The listed sequencing device is Illumina HiSeq 2500. A second PCR of roughly 6 to 11 cycles was run with a J-beta primer mix and a sample-barcoded 5' primer. Using fastp trimming at Q25 and MiXCR clonotype assembly, TCRdb reanalyzed the public sequencing data and kept in-frame beta chains. Under each unique CDR3 protein, matching rows form one entry showing the most common genes and DNA. For this sample the table gives 780,000 or so distinct CDR3 sequences, of which around 50% were detected only once. The ten biggest clones cover around 25% of the sample. The sample comprised blood. These receptors all come from a middle-aged man in good health.

The gene calls are TRBV4-3 and TRBJ2-7; D uncertain. V lost 1 base and J 3 bases, leaving 10 bases between the germline ends. The CDR3 is made up of 14 amino acids. Germline V gene sequence: CDR1 LGHNA, CDR2 YSLEER. The chain's CDR3 is CASSQGTVGYEQYF. The CDR3 DNA is TGCGCCAGCAGCCAAGGGACCGTGGGCTACGAGCAGTACTTC.

The V gene is TRBV11-2, the J gene TRBJ2-7; no reliable D call. Germline CDR1 reads SGHAT; CDR2 reads FQNNGV. The ends were cut back, 8 bases at V and 0 bases at J, with 14 bases in the middle. The CDR3 covers 14 residues. The CDR3 region is CASSVGFPSYEQYF. The CDR3 nucleotides read TGTGCCAGCTCGGTGGGATTTCCCTCCTACGAGCAGTACTTC.